The 28 T cell receptor beta chains below all came from one sample that was sequenced in a study of T cells in Graves' hyperthyroidism and ophthalmopathy. What was amplified from RNA transcripts were TCR beta CDR3 regions. The primer set for the first-round RT-PCR of the TCR CDR3 was HTBI. TCRdb recomputed calls from the multiplex PCR reads with MiXCR, one row per CDR3 protein. The sample records 350,000 to 500,000 distinct CDR3 sequences, roughly 13% being singletons. Sequencing input: blood. These receptors were obtained from a woman aged 18-35 years with Graves' hyperthyroidism.

This clonotype was seen many times. V and J are TRBV7-2 and TRBJ2-5, with 10 positions matching TRBD1. The CDR3 is 14 amino acids. CDR1 and CDR2 from the germline V gene are SGHTA and FQGNSA. Trimming at V came to 8 bases and at J to 4 bases, leaving 7 bases not matched to a gene. CDR3 residues: CASYQTGGGETQYF. The DNA for the CDR3 is TGTGCCAGCTACCAGACAGGGGGCGGAGAGACCCAGTACTTC.

This clonotype was counted a few times. V gene TRBV4-1 combines with J gene TRBJ2-3; D ambiguous. Germline V CDR1 and CDR2: MGHRA, YSYEKL. The V end was cut by 1 base, the J end by 4 bases, with 6 bases between. The CDR3 loop spans 13 amino acids. The CDR3 sequence: CASSQVLPDTQYF. The CDR3 DNA reads as TGCGCCAGCAGCCAAGTATTGCCAGATACGCAGTATTTT.

V and J are TRBV7-9 and TRBJ1-4; D is possibly TRBD1 (6 bases). CDR1 is SEHNR, CDR2 FQNEAQ, per germline (reference sequence). The CDR3 spans 15 residues. V was clipped by 4 bases and J by 4 bases, with 13 bases between them. CDR3 sequence reads: CASSWQGRGNEKLFF. The CDR3 DNA follows: TGTGCCAGCAGCTGGCAGGGCAGGGGTAATGAAAAACTGTTTTTT.

This clonotype has more than one count but fewer than ten. V usage is TRBV5-6 and J usage is TRBJ1-5, with TRBD1 matching 10 bases. V lost 2 bases and J lost 6; bases outside the gene matches: 5. The germline gives CDR1 SGHDT, CDR2 YYEEEE. CDR3 length: 15 amino acids. CDR3 sequence reads: CASSFGTGASQPQHF. The CDR3 bases are TGTGCCAGCAGCTTCGGGACAGGGGCGAGTCAGCCCCAGCATTTT.

This clonotype was counted ten times or more. The chain joins TRBV12-3 or TRBV12-4 to TRBJ1-1, with D perhaps TRBD1 (5 bases). The V end lost 0 bases, the J end lost 7 bases, and 9 bases lay between the germline ends. This CDR3 has 13 amino acids. CDR3 in amino acids: CASSLAQGGEAFF. Written as DNA, the CDR3 is TGTGCCAGCAGTTTAGCGCAGGGAGGTGAAGCTTTCTTT.

This clonotype was seen at least ten times. The chain is built from TRBV20-1 and TRBJ2-7; 8 bases align to TRBD2. The V gene's germline CDR1 is DFQATT and CDR2 SNEGSKA (reference sequence). The junction had 16 bases not matched to a gene; V was cut back by 0 bases and J by 0 bases. The CDR3 extends over 19 amino acids. This CDR3 is CSARDSGVAGGPSSYEQYF. CDR3 DNA: TGCAGTGCTAGAGATTCGGGCGTGGCGGGAGGTCCTAGCTCCTACGAGCAGTACTTC.

This clonotype was seen many times. The V call is TRBV5-6, the J call TRBJ1-1; the D gene is possibly TRBD1 (5 bases). V gave up 4 bases and J gave up 0 bases, with 13 bases separating them. The CDR3 spans 15 residues. Germline assignment: CDR1 SGHDT and CDR2 YYEEEE. The CDR3 coding sequence is TGTGCCAGCAGCCCGAACCCGGGGCTGAACACTGAAGCTTTCTTT. Its translation is CASSPNPGLNTEAFF. Drawing the rest from reference TRBV5-6 and TRBJ1-1, the complete variable domain is DAGVTQSPTHLIKTRGQQVTLRCSPKSGHDTVSWYQQALGQGPQFIFQYYEEEERQRGNFPDRFSGHQFPNYSSELNVNALLLGDSALYLCASSPNPGLNTEAFFGQGTRLTVV.

Ten or more counts support this clonotype. The gene calls are TRBV29-1 and TRBJ2-3, with TRBD1 matching 9 bases. This CDR3 has 14 residues. V was clipped by 7 bases and J by 4 bases; unmatched bases: 9. The germline CDR1 and CDR2 sequences are SQVTM and ANQGSEA. The DNA for the CDR3 is TGCAGCGCTAAAGACAGGGGGTTCGCAGATACGCAGTATTTT. This encodes CSAKDRGFADTQYF.

This clonotype was detected ten times or more. The gene calls are TRBV4-1 and TRBJ2-7; 13 nucleotides match TRBD2. The CDR3 is 16 amino acids. Germline assignment: CDR1 MGHRA and CDR2 YSYEKL. The V and J ends lost 0 bases and 3 bases, in that order; junction bases with no gene match: 2. CDR3 region: CASSQDGTSGIYEQYF. The CDR3 nucleotides are TGCGCCAGCAGCCAAGACGGGACTAGCGGGATCTACGAGCAGTACTTC.

This clonotype was seen more than once but under ten times. The chain links TRBV30 to TRBJ1-3, with unresolved D. The CDR3 sequence is 14 residues long. CDR1 is GTSNPN, CDR2 SVGIG, per germline (reference sequence). V was trimmed by 2 bases and J by 1 base, leaving 9 bases between them. The CDR3 reads CAWSRSGSGNTIYF. The CDR3 region has the DNA TGTGCCTGGAGTAGGTCGGGGTCTGGAAACACCATATATTTT.

This rearrangement joins TRBV6-2 or TRBV6-3 to TRBJ2-7; D remains unclear. This CDR3 is built from 13 residues. CDR1 and CDR2 from the germline V gene are MNHEY and SVGEGT. V shed 0 bases and J shed 3 bases, with 6 bases lying between them. The CDR3 nucleotides read TGTGCCAGCAGTTACTCGTCCCTCTACGAGCAGTACTTC. Protein: CASSYSSLYEQYF.

In the case of this clonotype: This sequence may be a read error, since a much larger clone differs from it by one base. This chain uses TRBV5-1 with TRBJ2-1; no firm D call. V lost 4 bases and J 5 bases, leaving 4 bases between the germline ends. Germline V gene sequence: CDR1 SGHRS, CDR2 YFSETQ. CDR3 length: 11 residues. CDR3 protein: CASSANNEQFF. CDR3 nucleotides: TGCGCCAGCAGCGCCAACAATGAGCAGTTCTTC.

This chain joins TRBV18 and TRBJ2-2, with D hard to call. The CDR3 is 17 amino acids. The V end lost 1 base, the J end lost 0 bases, and 12 bases lay between the germline ends. Per the germline V gene, CDR1 is KGHSH and CDR2 is LQKENI. Here the CDR3 DNA reads TGTGCCAGCTCACCACAAAAACTCAAAACGAACACCGGGGAGCTGTTTTTT. This sequence encodes CASSPQKLKTNTGELFF. Variable domain in full (rest from reference TRBV18 and TRBJ2-2): NAGVMQNPRHLVRRRGQEARLRCSPMKGHSHVYWYRQLPEEGLKFMVYLQKENIIDESGMPKERFSAEFPKEGPSILRIQQVVRGDSAAYFCASSPQKLKTNTGELFFGEGSRLTVL.

The V and J genes are TRBV9 and TRBJ2-1; 11 bases line up with TRBD1. This CDR3 has 15 residues. CDR1 and CDR2 from the germline V gene are SGDLS and YYNGEE. Losses at the gene ends were 3 bases for V and 7 bases for J; bases not matched to a gene: 6. CDR3 residues: CASSATGTGGNEQFF. CDR3 in DNA: TGTGCCAGCAGCGCCACCGGGACAGGGGGGAATGAGCAGTTCTTC.

The J gene is TRBJ2-1, the V gene TRBV6-5; 9 bases fit TRBD1. The CDR3 has 15 amino acids. Germline CDR1 and CDR2: MNHEY and SVGAGI. After removal of 4 bases from V and 6 bases from J, the junction contained 7 bases not matched to a gene. The CDR3: CASSFTGTGSNEQFF. The DNA for the CDR3 is TGTGCCAGCAGTTTCACCGGGACAGGGTCCAATGAGCAGTTCTTC.

The chain carries TRBV28 and TRBJ1-3; D call uncertain. Looked up from germline, CDR1 is MDHEN and CDR2 is SYDVKM. V was shortened by 7 bases and J by 2 bases, with 12 bases between the two germline ends. This CDR3 is built from 14 residues. CDR3 sequence reads: CASIARFAGNTIYF. The CDR3 DNA follows: TGTGCCAGCATCGCTAGGTTCGCTGGAAACACCATATATTTT.

The chain employs TRBV5-6 and TRBJ2-1; a weak D match, TRBD2 (6 bases). V lost 4 bases to trimming and J lost 3 bases, with 8 bases between them. CDR1 and CDR2 from the germline V gene are SGHDT and YYEEEE. The CDR3 totals 13 residues. Here the CDR3 reads CASSPRGYNEQFF. CDR3 DNA: TGTGCCAGCAGCCCGCGGGGCTACAATGAGCAGTTCTTC.

This clonotype was observed at least ten times. A read error may account for a junction end that differs from germline. This rearrangement joins TRBV20-1 to TRBJ2-7; the match to TRBD1 covers 9 bases. Germline assignment: CDR1 DFQATT and CDR2 SNEGSKA (reference sequence). CDR3 size: 15 residues. Here the CDR3 DNA reads TGCAGTGCTAGTGCTAGGGACAGGGAGTTGTACGAGCAATACTTC. Protein product: CSASARDRELYEQYF.

Details on this clonotype: A much bigger clone sits one base away, suggesting this may be a read error. The CDR3 DNA reads as TGTACCAGCAGCTCTTCAACCGGGACAGGATCGAACACCGGGGAGCTGTTTTTT. Protein sequence: CTSSSSTGTGSNTGELFF. The chain uses TRBV7-3 and TRBJ2-2, with 8 bases lining up with TRBD1. The germline gives CDR1 SGHTA, CDR2 FQGTGA. The CDR3 consists of 18 residues.

This clonotype has a count of ten or more. Its ends do not fully match the called genes, so a read error is possible. The chain employs TRBV11-3 and TRBJ2-5; 8 nucleotides line up with TRBD1. From germline, CDR1 is SGHNT and CDR2 YENEEA. This CDR3 comprises 13 residues. The CDR3: CASSSGGGETPYF. In DNA form, the CDR3 reads TGTGCCAGCAGCTCAGGGGGCGGGGAGACCCCGTACTTC.

This clonotype was counted ten times or more. This sequence joins TRBV27 and TRBJ2-3; weak D call: TRBD2 (6 bases). The CDR3 is made up of 16 amino acids. In germline, CDR1 is MNHEY, CDR2 SMNVEV (reference sequence). Trimming cost V 7 bases and J 0 bases, with 17 bases left between them. The CDR3: CASMPLLAPSTDTQYF. As DNA, the CDR3 is TGTGCCAGCATGCCCCTTCTAGCGCCTAGCACAGATACGCAGTATTTT.

In this sample, this clonotype turned up many times. CDR3 loop: CSVVGRVFTDTQYF. The CDR3 coding sequence is TGCAGCGTTGTTGGCAGGGTTTTCACAGATACGCAGTATTTT. The gene calls are TRBV29-1 and TRBJ2-3; weak D call: TRBD1 (5 bases). V lost 4 bases and J 2 bases, leaving 13 bases between the germline ends. This CDR3 has 14 residues. CDR1 and CDR2 (germline): SQVTM, ANQGSEA.

Many counts were recorded for this clonotype. The chain uses TRBV10-3 and TRBJ2-1, with D possibly being TRBD1 (6 bases). The germline V and J ends were trimmed by 6 bases and 0 bases, with 6 bases remaining between them. CDR3 length: 13 residues. Germline V gene lookup returns CDR1 ENHRY and CDR2 SYGVKD. The chain's CDR3 is CAIRDSSYNEQFF. In DNA, the CDR3 is TGTGCCATCAGGGACAGCTCCTACAATGAGCAGTTCTTC.

This clonotype was counted many times. V and J are TRBV12-3 or TRBV12-4 and TRBJ1-3; D is possibly TRBD1 (6 bases). V shed 6 bases and J shed 2 bases, with 11 bases lying between them. This CDR3 spans 14 amino acids. The CDR3 DNA is TGTGCCAGCAGGGGGGGCATCCCTGGAAACACCATATATTTT. It yields the protein CASRGGIPGNTIYF.

The rearrangement joins TRBV6-5 to TRBJ1-5, with D perhaps matching TRBD1 (5 bases). This CDR3 has 15 amino acids. From germline, CDR1 is MNHEY and CDR2 SVGAGI. Trimming shortened V by 0 bases and J by 3 bases, and 9 bases separated the two germline ends. In DNA, the CDR3 is TGTGCCAGCAGTTACTCAGGGGTTTACAATCAGCCCCAGCATTTT. Translating it yields CASSYSGVYNQPQHF.

This clonotype was recorded at least ten times. The chain is built from TRBV6-1 and TRBJ2-1, with D tentatively TRBD2 (6 bases). Trimming removed 0 bases at V and 9 bases at J, with 12 bases between. The CDR3 totals 14 residues. Germline values: CDR1 MNHNS, CDR2 SASEGT. CDR3 DNA sequence: TGTGCCAGCAGTGAAGCCGGGCTAGCGTTTGAGCAGTTCTTC. Protein: CASSEAGLAFEQFF.

This clonotype was seen more than once but under ten times. This chain uses TRBV5-4 with TRBJ2-2, with D tentatively TRBD1 or TRBD2 (5 bases each). The CDR3 extends over 15 amino acids. The V and J ends lost 2 bases and 2 bases respectively, with 10 bases between them. The germline gives CDR1 SGHNT, CDR2 YYREEE (reference sequence). This chain's CDR3 is CASSFSGANTGELFF. The CDR3, as DNA: TGTGCCAGCAGCTTCTCCGGGGCCAACACCGGGGAGCTGTTTTTT.

This clonotype turned up a few times. The genes are TRBV19 and TRBJ2-2; 7 nucleotides match TRBD2. Germline V CDR1 and CDR2: LNHDA, SQIVND (reference sequence). The CDR3 is 15 amino acids. Trimming took 4 bases from V and 3 from J; bases not matched to a gene: 5. The CDR3 loop reads CASSTSGTHTGELFF. DNA of the CDR3: TGTGCCAGTAGTACTAGCGGCACTCACACCGGGGAGCTGTTTTTT. The full variable domain, completed using reference TRBV19 and TRBJ2-2, is DGGITQSPKYLFRKEGQNVTLSCEQNLNHDAMYWYRQDPGQGLRLIYYSQIVNDFQKGDIAEGYSVSREKKESFPLTVTSAQKNPTAFYLCASSTSGTHTGELFFGEGSRLTVL.